A single sample is the source of the 18 T cell receptor beta chains below, sequenced in a study of shared clonotypes between healthy human individuals. Positive CCR7 selection of CD45RO-negative cells yielded the naive CD8 cells, and terminally differentiated effector memory CD45RA+ cells were excluded. The method was immunoSEQ multiplex PCR; TCRdb's version includes in-frame clones alone and lacks a portion of them. The table includes about 2.1 million clones, around 95% detected once. The sequenced sample consisted of naive CD8+ T cells from PBMCs. All receptors derive from a man between 18 and 35 years old in good health. Some clones in this sample may be carry-over from other donors' samples.

With regard to this clone: In the same sample, other DNA sequences code for this CDR3. The chain recombines TRBV7-9 with TRBJ2-5; tentative D call: TRBD1 (6 bases). The CDR3 runs 13 residues. Germline V lookup: CDR1 SEHNR, CDR2 FQNEAQ (reference sequence). The V end was cut by 1 base, the J end by 3 bases, with 6 bases between. CDR3 sequence: CASSLDREETQYF. In nucleotides, the CDR3 is TGTGCCAGCAGCTTAGACAGGGAAGAGACCCAGTACTTC.

This rearrangement joins TRBV30 to TRBJ1-5; D not resolved. Germline V lookup: CDR1 GTSNPN, CDR2 SVGIG (reference sequence). Trimming left V 5 bases short and J 6 bases short, with 14 bases between. This CDR3 has 13 residues. CDR3 sequence reads: CAWETALGQPQHF. The CDR3 DNA reads as TGTGCCTGGGAGACTGCCCTGGGTCAGCCCCAGCATTTT.

The chain combines TRBV3-2 with TRBJ2-5; TRBD2, the table's D call, was not compared with the DNA. TRBV3-2 is tagged as a pseudogene. There are 8 residues in the CDR3. This CDR3 is CAPETQYF. The CDR3 bases are TGTGCCCCGGAGACCCAGTACTTC.

The gene calls are TRBV7-8 and TRBJ1-1; possible D gene TRBD1, 5 bases. Germline V gene lookup returns CDR1 SGHVS and CDR2 FQNEAQ. The CDR3 runs 15 residues. Trimming took off 5 bases at V and 6 bases at J, with 19 bases between the two ends. The CDR3 nucleotides are TGTGCCAGCAGCCCGCTTCTTGGCCGGGGGGCTGAAGCTTTCTTT. Translating it yields CASSPLLGRGAEAFF.

The rearrangement uses TRBV7-8 and TRBJ2-3; TRBD1 agrees at 7 bases. Germline V gene sequence: CDR1 SGHVS, CDR2 FQNEAQ. Trimming cost V 5 bases and J 4 bases; bases outside gene matches: 6. The CDR3 extends over 14 amino acids. The CDR3 loop is CASSPRTGADTQYF. CDR3 DNA: TGTGCCAGCAGCCCAAGGACAGGTGCAGATACGCAGTATTTT.

The gene calls are TRBV28 and TRBJ1-4; possibly TRBD1 for D (5 bases). With 7 bases removed from V and 2 bases from J, the gap between germline ends came to 8 bases. Germline V gives CDR1 MDHEN, CDR2 SYDVKM. The length of the CDR3 is 13 residues. The CDR3 coding sequence is TGTGCCAGCAAGACAGCCACTAATGAAAAACTGTTTTTT. It is translated as CASKTATNEKLFF.

In this sample, this clone turned up a few times. Other DNA sequences in this specimen translate into the identical CDR3. The genes are TRBV7-9 and TRBJ1-1, with D uncertain. Germline V CDR1 and CDR2: SEHNR, FQNEAQ (reference sequence). V was pared by 3 bases and J by 1 base, with 6 bases between. The CDR3 runs to 13 residues. The CDR3 reads CASSLGKNTEAFF. For the CDR3, the DNA is TGTGCCAGCAGCTTGGGAAAGAACACTGAAGCTTTCTTT. The full variable domain, its missing parts supplied by reference TRBV7-9 and TRBJ1-1, is DTGVSQNPRHKITKRGQNVTFRCDPISEHNRLYWYRQTLGQGPEFLTYFQNEAQLEKSRLLSDRFSAERPKGSFSTLEIQRTEQGDSAMYLCASSLGKNTEAFFGQGTRLTVV.

This rearrangement joins TRBV6-5 to TRBJ2-7; D is undetermined. V was clipped by 8 bases and J by 4 bases, with 12 bases between them. CDR3 length: 12 amino acids. CDR1 and CDR2 (germline): MNHEY, SVGAGI. The CDR3 DNA reads TGTGCCAGCTCTCCGGGTTGGTACGAGCAGTACTTC. This sequence encodes CASSPGWYEQYF.

The genes are TRBV5-1 and TRBJ2-3; 11 bases agree with TRBD2. J gave up 3 bases and V 4 bases, and 4 bases lay outside the gene matches. CDR1 SGHRS and CDR2 YFSETQ come from the germline V gene. There are 15 residues in the CDR3. This CDR3 reads CASSPGTSGTDTQYF. CDR3 bases: TGCGCCAGCAGCCCCGGGACTAGCGGAACAGATACGCAGTATTTT.

The rearrangement joins TRBV9 to TRBJ1-3; tentative D call: TRBD1 (6 bases). This CDR3 has 15 amino acids. Germline CDR1 is SGDLS and CDR2 is YYNGEE. Trimming left V 4 bases short and J 4 bases short, with 15 bases between. Here the CDR3 reads CASSTGRTAGNTIYF. Here the CDR3 DNA reads TGTGCCAGCAGCACCGGGAGGACAGCAGGAAACACCATATATTTT.

This clone was seen a single time. The chain has TRBV6-1 and TRBJ2-2, with D possibly being TRBD1 (6 bases). This CDR3 is built from 15 residues. Germline lookup yields CDR1 MNHNS and CDR2 SASEGT. V was shortened by 5 bases and J by 6 bases, with 16 bases between the two germline ends. CDR3 protein: CASSHRDTGPGELFF. DNA of the CDR3: TGTGCCAGCAGTCATCGGGACACCGGCCCCGGGGAGCTGTTTTTT.

The chain carries TRBV9 and TRBJ2-3, with 10 bases identical to TRBD2. The V and J ends lost 0 bases and 4 bases, in that order; junction bases with no gene match: 5. Germline values: CDR1 SGDLS, CDR2 YYNGEE. This CDR3 is built from 16 residues. CDR3 amino acids: CASSVVPSGSADTQYF. In DNA, the CDR3 is TGTGCCAGCAGCGTAGTCCCTAGCGGGAGCGCAGATACGCAGTATTTT.

The chain uses TRBV11-2 and TRBJ2-7, with 7 bases that match TRBD1. CDR3 length: 16 residues. Germline V gene sequence: CDR1 SGHAT, CDR2 FQNNGV. Trimming took 2 bases from V and 0 from J; bases not matched to a gene: 7. The CDR3 DNA sequence: TGTGCCAGCAGCTTACGCGGACAGGTCGCCTCCTACGAGCAGTACTTC. Translated: CASSLRGQVASYEQYF.

To note about this clone: The sample holds other DNA sequences that translate to the same CDR3. The CDR3 here is CASSDGGYEQYF. The CDR3 DNA follows: TGCGCCAGCAGTGATGGGGGCTACGAGCAGTACTTC. This chain joins TRBV10-2 and TRBJ2-7; the D gene could be TRBD1 or TRBD2 (5 bases each). Germline CDR1 is WSHSY and CDR2 is SAAADI. The V end was cut by 3 bases, the J end by 3 bases, with 6 bases between. This CDR3 is built from 12 residues.

About this clone itself: This sample also contains other DNA sequences that code for the same CDR3. This chain links TRBV7-3 with TRBJ2-3; TRBD2 aligns across 7 bases. The CDR3 covers 15 residues. Germline CDR1 is SGHTA and CDR2 is FQGTGA. With 0 bases clipped from V and 3 bases from J, the junction kept 3 bases outside the gene matches. DNA for the CDR3: TGTGCCAGCAGCTTAACGGGAGGGCCGACAGATACGCAGTATTTT. It is translated as CASSLTGGPTDTQYF.

This clone was seen only once. The chain joins TRBV27 to TRBJ2-4; perhaps TRBD1 as D (5 bases). Trimming took off 5 bases at V and 7 bases at J, with 24 bases between the two ends. CDR3 length equals 17 residues. Germline loops: CDR1 MNHEY, CDR2 SMNVEV (reference sequence). The CDR3 is CASSGDNRTWVENIQYF. The CDR3 DNA reads TGTGCCAGCAGTGGAGATAATCGGACATGGGTAGAGAACATTCAGTACTTC.

This clone has just a few counts. This chain links TRBV4-1 with TRBJ1-4; D is ambiguous. The V gene's germline CDR1 is MGHRA and CDR2 YSYEKL. CDR3 length: 14 amino acids. With 1 base removed from V and 10 bases from J, the gap between germline ends came to 13 bases. The CDR3 here is CASSQVQASGKLFF. The CDR3 DNA reads as TGCGCCAGCAGCCAAGTTCAGGCCTCCGGAAAACTGTTTTTT.

The chain links TRBV4-1 to TRBJ2-7, with TRBD2 identical over 7 bases. This CDR3 comprises 16 residues. The ends lost 1 base at V and 2 bases at J; junction bases unmatched: 8. CDR1 and CDR2 (germline): MGHRA, YSYEKL. The DNA of the CDR3 is TGCGCCAGCAGCCAAGGGTCCCTAGCGGCTACCTACGAGCAGTACTTC. Translated: CASSQGSLAATYEQYF.